This T cell receptor beta chain was recovered during a study of blood T cell repertoires in COVID-19. In the study overall: Whether acute or convalescent, the COVID-19 samples came from the United States, Italy and Spain.

Assay used: immunoSEQ multiplex PCR; TCRdb lists only in-frame clones, some missing. The table lists about 250,000 clones, roughly 82% of them singletons. This clone was seen only once. V shed 0 bases, J shed 1 base, and the junction held 11 bases outside the gene matches. The CDR3 spans 18 residues. CDR1 and CDR2 (germline): SGHRS, YFSETQ. The receptor comes from a woman of 80 years or more with active or convalescent COVID-19. This chain joins TRBV5-1 and TRBJ1-1, with 8 bases aligning to TRBD1. Sequencing input: peripheral blood. CDR3 nucleotide sequence: TGCGCCAGCAGCTTGGGCGACAGGGGTGGGAGCGGGAACACTGAAGCTTTCTTT. Residues: CASSLGDRGGSGNTEAFF.